The TCR beta chain described here comes from a study of siplizumab effects on memory and regulatory T cells (dated by TCRdb to between 2018 and 2020). Concerning the study at large: The study looked at the effect of siplizumab, an anti-CD2 antibody, on alloreactive T-cell subsets in allogeneic mixed lymphocyte reactions made from human PBMCs.

TCRbeta CDR3 sequencing was performed on sorted unstimulated T cells and on proliferating T cells recovered from mixed lymphocyte reactions. Fresh whole blood from approximately ten HLA-typed healthy donors was used to isolate PBMCs. Per the germline V gene (reference sequence), SEHNR is the CDR1 and FQNEAQ is the CDR2. Trimming accounts for 6 bases at V and 0 bases at J, while the number of junction bases matched to no gene is 4. CDR3 length: 15 amino acids, cysteine to phenylalanine. Just CDR3 DNA is preserved here, 45 bases in frame from base 1. On the study overall, not on this receptor specifically: About 80-97% of proliferating CD4+ or CD8+ clones could not be given a naive or memory phenotype. Unstimulated naive T cells appeared to be more diverse than memory T cells, and naive cells seemed to make a substantial contribution to the alloresponse. Sequences below about 10^-5 frequency were poorly captured, so only a minor fraction of alloreactive clones could be mapped to unstimulated subsets. The cumulative frequency of alloreactive sequences traceable to unstimulated CD4+ memory T cells was significantly reduced by siplizumab. Among mappable alloreactive CD4+ clones, an average Treg-derived fraction of 68.8% was observed with siplizumab, compared with 26.9% in control reactions. Whether proliferating Tregs from siplizumab cultures actually had suppressive function was not functionally confirmed.

In regard to this clone: The target of this receptor is not known. No qualities accompany the bases; no much larger clone lies one base away.

The method behind the library was the immunoSEQ multiplex PCR assay. The deep sequencing platform assayed some 98,000 TCR templates per sample. Genomic DNA extracted from sorted T cells was the material used for TCRbeta CDR3 sequencing. From the authors' description of their analysis: Clonal analysis of TCRbeta CDR3 data was done in the R programming language. Alloreactive CD4+ and CD8+ clones were identified by comparing unstimulated samples to CFSE-low samples taken after the reaction. By matching sequences to the repertoires of sorted unstimulated Treg and non-Treg cells, each alloreactive CD4+ clone was assigned a regulatory or non-regulatory origin. The source is immuneACCESS, and TCRdb retained only in-frame sequences with V and J called. Part of the clones is not carried over; for the studies checked, unresolved V genes explain less than half of this, and the remainder is unexplained. V, J and clone size are taken as reported in that table, and D and trimming were inferred from the DNA itself. The sample profile shows 87,000 or so clones; 85% to 90% of them were found once. The ten biggest clones cover around 14% of the sample.

The chain is assembled from TRBV7-9 and TRBJ2-5, and 10 junctional nucleotides match TRBD2. This TCR was sampled from a human donor in good health. Specimen: CD4+ T cells sorted from blood. In nucleotide form, the sequence is TGTGCCAGCAGTCCGGGACTAGCGTACCAAGAGACCCAGTACTTC. Translated, it gives CASSPGLAYQETQYF. With the portions outside the CDR3 filled from the reference TRBV7-9 and TRBJ2-5 genes, the complete variable region becomes DTGVSQNPRHKITKRGQNVTFRCDPISEHNRLYWYRQTLGQGPEFLTYFQNEAQLEKSRLLSDRFSAERPKGSFSTLEIQRTEQGDSAMYLCASSPGLAYQETQYFGPGTRLLVL.